This T cell receptor beta chain was observed in a study of T-cell reconstitution after alpha-beta-depleted transplantation in children listed by TCRdb under 2016. Turning to the overall study: Using TCR repertoire profiling, the study quantitatively followed how T-cell immune reconstitution unfolded in children after TCRalphabeta/CD19-depleted allogeneic hematopoietic cell transplantation.

Points on this clonotype: Its target antigen remains unknown. Within one base of it there is no much larger clone, and no base qualities were kept.

Unmatched junction bases come to 15, with V trimmed by 2 bases and J by 5 bases. Including the terminal cysteine and phenylalanine, the CDR3 comprises 18 residues. Only the CDR3 portion is preserved as DNA: 54 bases, with reading frame beginning at the first base. CDR1 and CDR2 are read off the germline V gene as SGHVS and FNYEAQ. The method behind the library was PCR. This sample was sequenced with an Illumina HiSeq 2500. TCR libraries were prepared with molecular barcoding, using unique molecular identifiers to normalize TCRbeta repertoire quantification. Using fastp trimming at Q25 and MiXCR clonotype assembly, TCRdb reanalyzed the public sequencing data and kept in-frame beta chains. CDR3 protein duplicates are merged, each entry listing the most common genes and DNA. Recorded for this sample are a few hundred thousand distinct CDR3 sequences; over 9% of them occurred a single time. The ten most abundant clones make up 2% to 3% of the sample.

The chain links TRBV7-6 with TRBJ2-5, with 9 middle bases fitting TRBD2. Sequenced here: PBMCs from the stem cell graft donor, sampled from the stem cell graft. The sequence was obtained from a human donor who donated a stem cell graft to a child with acute lymphoblastic leukemia. The DNA is as follows: TGTGCCAGCAGCTTATTGATTAGCGGGAGTACCCGGGGGGAGACCCAGTACTTC. It is translated as CASSLLISGSTRGETQYF.